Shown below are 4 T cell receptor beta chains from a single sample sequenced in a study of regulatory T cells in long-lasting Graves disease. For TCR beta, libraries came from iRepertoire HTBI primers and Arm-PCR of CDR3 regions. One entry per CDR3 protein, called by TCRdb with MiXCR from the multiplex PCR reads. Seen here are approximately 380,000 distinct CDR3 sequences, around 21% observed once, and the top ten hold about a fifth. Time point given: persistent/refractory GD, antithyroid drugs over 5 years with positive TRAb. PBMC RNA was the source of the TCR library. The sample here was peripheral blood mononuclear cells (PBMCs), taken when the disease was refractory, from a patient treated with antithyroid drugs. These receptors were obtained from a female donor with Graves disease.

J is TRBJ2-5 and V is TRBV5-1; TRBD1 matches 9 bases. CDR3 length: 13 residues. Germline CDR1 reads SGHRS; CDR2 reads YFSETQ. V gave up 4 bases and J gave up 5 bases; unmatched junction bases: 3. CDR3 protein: CASSKGTGETQYF. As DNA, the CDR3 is TGCGCCAGCAGCAAGGGGACAGGGGAGACCCAGTACTTC.

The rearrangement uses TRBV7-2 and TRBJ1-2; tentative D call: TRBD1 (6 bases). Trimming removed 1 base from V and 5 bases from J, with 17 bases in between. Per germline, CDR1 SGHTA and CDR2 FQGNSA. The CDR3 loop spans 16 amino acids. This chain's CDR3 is CASSLVNSGGAYGYTF. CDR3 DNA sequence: TGTGCCAGCAGCTTAGTTAATAGCGGGGGCGCGTATGGCTACACCTTC.

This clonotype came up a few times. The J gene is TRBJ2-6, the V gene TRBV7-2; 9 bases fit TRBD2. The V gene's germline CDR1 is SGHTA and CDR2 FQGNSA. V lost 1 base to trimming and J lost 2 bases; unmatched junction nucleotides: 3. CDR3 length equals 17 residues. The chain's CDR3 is CASSLVAGVTGANVLTF. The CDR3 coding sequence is TGTGCCAGCAGCTTAGTAGCGGGAGTAACTGGGGCCAACGTCCTGACTTTC.

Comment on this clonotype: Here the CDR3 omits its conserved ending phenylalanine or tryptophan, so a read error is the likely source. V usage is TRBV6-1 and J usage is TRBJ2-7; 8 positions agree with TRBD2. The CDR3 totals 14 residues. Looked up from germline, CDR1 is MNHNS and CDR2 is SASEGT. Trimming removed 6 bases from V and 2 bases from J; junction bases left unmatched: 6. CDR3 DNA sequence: TGTGCCAGCAGCGGCGGGGGGCCCCCCTACGAGCAGTACCTC. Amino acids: CASSGGGPPYEQYL.